The rows below give T cell receptor beta chains drawn from one sample of a study of OX40 agonist ivuxolimab in advanced cancers. The repertoire was sequenced with immunoSEQ multiplex PCR; TCRdb's copy has only in-frame clones and lacks some. Seen here are more than 50,000 clones, more than 75% observed once, and the top ten hold over 2%. The specimen was CD4+ or CD8+ T cells sorted from blood, collected in a trial of the OX40 agonist ivuxolimab. The receptors originated from an adult with an advanced solid tumor such as melanoma, head and neck, liver or kidney cancer. Both conserved end residues are part of each CDR3. For some rows the clone size is stated as once, few or many, or as a class when expanded; others skip it.

clone size: NA; J gene: TRBJ2-2; V gene: TRBV9; CDR3 protein: CASSVDPNTGELFF
clone size: NA; J gene: TRBJ1-4; V gene: TRBV28; CDR3 protein: CASSLFGEKGEKLFF
clone size: NA; J gene: TRBJ1-2; V gene: TRBV5-8; CDR3 protein: CASSPTGTENYGYTF
clone size: NA; J gene: TRBJ1-1; V gene: TRBV19; CDR3 protein: CASRIGRGNTEAFF
clone size: once; J gene: TRBJ1-2; V gene: TRBV5-8; CDR3 protein: CASSFEAGDYGYTF
clone size: NA; J gene: TRBJ2-2; V gene: TRBV7-9; CDR3 protein: CASSFLLNTGELFF
clone size: NA; J gene: TRBJ2-7; V gene: TRBV6-5; CDR3 protein: CASSYSTSGGHEQYF
clone size: NA; J gene: TRBJ2-7; V gene: TRBV14; CDR3 protein: CASSQDVYEQYF
clone size: NA; J gene: TRBJ1-2; V gene: TRBV19; CDR3 protein: CASSMPGEEANYGYTF
clone size: NA; J gene: TRBJ2-7; V gene: TRBV11-3; CDR3 protein: CASSLLVSSYEQYF
clone size: NA; J gene: TRBJ2-1; V gene: TRBV18; CDR3 protein: CASSSESYNEQFF
clone size: NA; J gene: TRBJ1-4; V gene: TRBV11-2; CDR3 protein: CASSLDRGPEKLFF
clone size: NA; J gene: TRBJ2-3; V gene: TRBV29-1; CDR3 protein: CSVVGTTFRTDTQYF
clone size: NA; J gene: TRBJ1-4; V gene: TRBV7-2; CDR3 protein: CASSLGRGNEKLFF
clone size: NA; J gene: TRBJ2-5; V gene: TRBV7-6; CDR3 protein: CASSSLGQGARETQYF
clone size: few; J gene: TRBJ2-5; V gene: TRBV5-5; CDR3 protein: CASSLTSGGQETQYF
clone size: NA; J gene: TRBJ1-5; V gene: TRBV7-9; CDR3 protein: CASSPPNQPQHF
clone size: NA; J gene: TRBJ2-1; V gene: TRBV19; CDR3 protein: CASSDYSAGPHNNEQFF
clone size: NA; J gene: TRBJ1-2; V gene: TRBV30; CDR3 protein: CAWSIGGNYGYTF
clone size: NA; J gene: TRBJ1-5; V gene: TRBV6-1; CDR3 protein: CASSERSNQPQHF
clone size: NA; J gene: TRBJ1-1; V gene: TRBV1; CDR3 protein: CTSSPNGGRDTEAFF
clone size: NA; J gene: TRBJ1-1; V gene: TRBV5-4; CDR3 protein: CASSLPFRGRNTEAFF
clone size: NA; J gene: TRBJ1-5; V gene: TRBV4-1; CDR3 protein: CASSPQTDANQPQHF
clone size: NA; J gene: TRBJ1-4; V gene: TRBV5-4; CDR3 protein: CASSPNRVTNEKLFF
clone size: NA; J gene: TRBJ2-7; V gene: TRBV29-1; CDR3 protein: CSVGKETYEQYF
clone size: few; J gene: TRBJ2-1; V gene: TRBV28; CDR3 protein: CASSFSGGAGNEQFF
clone size: NA; J gene: TRBJ1-1; V gene: TRBV18; CDR3 protein: CASSPSREVRTEAFF
clone size: NA; J gene: TRBJ2-1; V gene: TRBV4-2; CDR3 protein: CASSPRDRASNEQFF
clone size: NA; J gene: TRBJ1-6; V gene: TRBV30; CDR3 protein: CAWERDRESSPLHF
clone size: NA; J gene: TRBJ1-6; V gene: TRBV7-2; CDR3 protein: CASSLTTGVNNSPLHF
clone size: NA; J gene: TRBJ2-3; V gene: TRBV7-2; CDR3 protein: CASSSRTSGAITDTQYF
clone size: NA; J gene: TRBJ2-5; V gene: TRBV7-3; CDR3 protein: CASSLTSGGETQYF
clone size: few; J gene: TRBJ1-2; V gene: TRBV28; CDR3 protein: CASSPDSLSGYTF
clone size: few; J gene: TRBJ2-1; V gene: TRBV7-3; CDR3 protein: CASSFRQGYSEQFF
clone size: NA; J gene: TRBJ1-4; V gene: TRBV5-1; CDR3 protein: CASSLGDRAGEKLFF
clone size: few; J gene: TRBJ2-3; V gene: TRBV9; CDR3 protein: CASSPRGGVPSTDTQYF
clone size: NA; J gene: TRBJ2-5; V gene: TRBV10-3; CDR3 protein: CAISPGSQETQYF
clone size: NA; J gene: TRBJ2-5; V gene: TRBV9; CDR3 protein: CASSVGQQETQYF
clone size: once; J gene: TRBJ1-2; V gene: TRBV11-2; CDR3 protein: CASSRTAQGSGGYTF
clone size: NA; J gene: TRBJ2-5; V gene: TRBV7-9; CDR3 protein: CASSLPLRLAGNKETQYF
clone size: NA; J gene: TRBJ1-4; V gene: TRBV5-8; CDR3 protein: CASSPRGWDEKLFF
clone size: NA; J gene: TRBJ2-3; V gene: TRBV9; CDR3 protein: CASSVVGDRLTDTQYF
clone size: NA; J gene: TRBJ2-6; V gene: TRBV30; CDR3 protein: CAWSRQSSGANVLTF
clone size: few; J gene: TRBJ1-6; V gene: TRBV28; CDR3 protein: CASSPGGSDSPLHF
clone size: NA; J gene: TRBJ2-7; V gene: TRBV30; CDR3 protein: CAWRLAGAHEQYF
clone size: NA; J gene: TRBJ1-5; V gene: TRBV7-8; CDR3 protein: CASSQRTGGNNQPQHF
clone size: NA; J gene: TRBJ2-3; V gene: TRBV7-2; CDR3 protein: CASSQRGPQPDTQYF
clone size: NA; J gene: TRBJ2-1; V gene: TRBV7-8; CDR3 protein: CASTGTGIYNEQFF
clone size: NA; J gene: TRBJ2-1; V gene: TRBV5-6; CDR3 protein: CASSLLGPAGVWNEQFF
clone size: NA; J gene: TRBJ1-6; V gene: TRBV9; CDR3 protein: CASSVQPTVGNSPLHF
clone size: NA; J gene: TRBJ2-4; V gene: TRBV4-1; CDR3 protein: CASSQDGQYKNIQYF
clone size: few; J gene: TRBJ2-1; V gene: TRBV2; CDR3 protein: CASLPTERWNEQFF
clone size: NA; J gene: TRBJ1-1; V gene: TRBV7-2; CDR3 protein: CASSFSPTGPNTEAFF
clone size: NA; J gene: TRBJ1-2; V gene: TRBV5-1; CDR3 protein: CASDPGTGNYGYTF
clone size: NA; J gene: TRBJ2-5; V gene: TRBV27; CDR3 protein: CASSSLQGAQETQYF
clone size: NA; J gene: TRBJ1-1; V gene: TRBV27; CDR3 protein: CASSFTGRQNTEAFF